This T cell receptor beta chain was captured in a study of blood T cell repertoires in COVID-19. As for the study in general: Researchers got acute and convalescent COVID-19 samples from the United States, Italy and Spain. PBMCs, B-cell-depleted T cells, or T cells provided the cDNA or gDNA that made up the material.

Original methodology: Amplification from reference gene primers served as the basis for estimated nucleated cell counts. Data came from immunoSEQ multiplex PCR; TCRdb stores just in-frame clones and leaves some out. That table is the source of V, J and clone size, and D and trimming were worked out from the DNA. The table includes about 100,000 clones, around 88% detected once. The germline V and J ends were trimmed by 6 bases and 6 bases, with 15 bases remaining between them. The length of the CDR3 is 13 residues. Input material: peripheral blood. The receptor comes from a human donor in a cohort sampled during active COVID-19. The V call is TRBV12-3 or TRBV12-4, the J call TRBJ2-7, with D possibly TRBD2 on 5 matching bases. In DNA, the CDR3 is TGTGCCAGCAGCGCAGAGCCTAGCTTCGAGCAGTACTTC. Residues: CASSAEPSFEQYF.